This T cell receptor beta chain is drawn from a study of blood T cell repertoires in COVID-19. Background on the study: Donors in the United States, Italy and Spain gave samples during acute or convalescent COVID-19. T cells, B-cell-depleted T cells, or PBMCs provided the cDNA or gDNA that served as material.

In the original processing: Nucleated cell number was recorded as an estimate derived from reference gene primer amplification. Profiling relied on immunoSEQ multiplex PCR, and the TCRdb table lists in-frame clones only, not all of them. The V and J calls and clone size come from that table; D and trimming were worked out from the DNA. The table shows more than 200,000 clones, with around 90% occurring only once. CDR3 size: 19 residues. Germline V gives CDR1 KGHDR, CDR2 SFDVKD. The V segment lost 3 bases and the J segment 4 bases; nucleotides outside the gene matches: 11. The clonotype was recovered from a human donor in a cohort sampled during active COVID-19. V is TRBV24-1 and J is TRBJ2-3, with 14 bases matching TRBD2. Material for sequencing was peripheral blood. This CDR3 is CATSDIKGLAGAGADTQYF. The DNA for the CDR3 is TGTGCCACCAGTGATATAAAGGGACTAGCGGGAGCAGGGGCAGATACGCAGTATTTT.